This section outlines one TCR beta chain sequence together with its context. Trimming took 1 base from V and 6 from J, leaving 17 bases between them. The CDR3 extends over 16 amino acids. Per germline, CDR1 SEHNR and CDR2 FQNEAQ (reference sequence). This record comes from a study of T-cell memory formation after mild COVID-19. TCRdb redid the calling of the 5' RACE reads with MiXCR, one entry per CDR3 protein. The table shows around 200,000 distinct CDR3 sequences, with approximately 30% occurring only once. Specimen: PBMCs or a T cell subset sorted from them (not recorded which). The origin of this receptor is an adult woman who had mild COVID-19 (a few samples of this study predate the infection). Cell type and time point are not known. V gene TRBV7-9 combines with J gene TRBJ2-3; D perhaps matches TRBD2 (6 bases). The CDR3 spells CASSLVGSGLGDTQYF. The CDR3 region has the DNA TGTGCCAGCAGCTTAGTCGGTAGCGGCTTAGGGGATACGCAGTATTTT.